This is a list of T cell receptor beta chains from one sample in a study of T cell repertoires in ileal Crohn's disease. The protocol was immunoSEQ multiplex PCR, while the TCRdb copy is restricted to in-frame clones and leaves out a portion. The profile shows approximately 16,000 clones, 92% of them singletons. The sample consisted of ileal tissue. All receptors come from an adult with Crohn's disease. Both conserved end residues are part of each CDR3. Clone size is given for some rows only: seen once, a few or many times, or a class if the clone is expanded.

CDR3 protein | J gene | V gene | clone size
CAISPSGTGYPSSGNTIYF | TRBJ1-3 | TRBV10-3 | .
CASSPTPSYSQFF | TRBJ2-1 | TRBV7-9 | .
CASSLDGRSGNTIYF | TRBJ1-3 | TRBV19 | .
CASSLRTVYEQYF | TRBJ2-7 | TRBV28 | .
CASSHTGQGSDTQYF | TRBJ2-3 | TRBV6-1 | .
CASSFDDSPLGEQYF | TRBJ2-7 | TRBV5-5 | .
CASSASTGGALGETQYF | TRBJ2-5 | TRBV5-5 | few
CASSREVGLYGYTF | TRBJ1-2 | TRBV5-1 | .
CASSLGLAGAEEQYF | TRBJ2-7 | TRBV4-2 | .
CASRSGQAQGDTQYF | TRBJ2-3 | TRBV19 | .
CAGSNRNTDTQYF | TRBJ2-3 | TRBV7-2 | .
CASSLGWSGVASYEQYF | TRBJ2-7 | TRBV5-1 | .
CASSRQDTQYF | TRBJ2-3 | TRBV7-9 | .
CASSLGGGAPYGYTF | TRBJ1-2 | TRBV28 | .
CASSATDRAGIDNQPQHF | TRBJ1-5 | TRBV9 | .
CASSEFSGFKYGYTF | TRBJ1-2 | TRBV10-2 | .
CASSRRLNQETQYF | TRBJ2-5 | TRBV11-2 | .
CATVRTGYYSNQPQHF | TRBJ1-5 | TRBV12-1 | once
CASIDTEAFF | TRBJ1-1 | TRBV28 | .
CASSLAGVNNSPLHF | TRBJ1-6 | TRBV28 | few
CASSVGTVETQYF | TRBJ2-5 | TRBV9 | .
CASSNRLAGGFNEQFF | TRBJ2-1 | TRBV19 | .
CATSWGQGVGTDTQYF | TRBJ2-3 | TRBV15 | .
CASSSGLLVYEQYF | TRBJ2-7 | TRBV5-4 | .
CASSPPPRVTRRNEQFF | TRBJ2-1 | TRBV28 | few
CASSAAPSGGRNEQFF | TRBJ2-1 | TRBV7-3 | .
CASRYWLGYKVHNEKLFF | TRBJ1-4 | TRBV21-1 | .
CASSDTRGVQYF | TRBJ2-3 | TRBV28 | .
CASSVVYEQYF | TRBJ2-7 | TRBV2 | .
CASSLLEGAGGYTF | TRBJ1-2 | TRBV27 | .
CASSFGDRGPVDEQYF | TRBJ2-7 | TRBV5-1 | few
CASRGDRATEAFF | TRBJ1-1 | TRBV19 | .
CSVESTSGGYEQYF | TRBJ2-7 | TRBV29-1 | .
CASSDGTGTEKLFF | TRBJ1-4 | TRBV5-1 | .
CASSLQGFNTEAFF | TRBJ1-1 | TRBV5-6 | .
CASSGLAQYYGYTF | TRBJ1-2 | TRBV2 | .
CASSPRGTGELFF | TRBJ2-2 | TRBV7-7 | .
CASSELPVFNEKLFF | TRBJ1-4 | TRBV2 | .
CASSPGGTLNTGELFF | TRBJ2-2 | TRBV4-3 | .
CASSSGTPAGYTF | TRBJ1-2 | TRBV6-5 | .
CASSQTGYGANVLTF | TRBJ2-6 | TRBV7-3 | .
CASSPEEGQPQHF | TRBJ1-5 | TRBV18 | few
CASSLMGGDTQYF | TRBJ2-3 | TRBV11-3 | .
CAILRGLAGGEQYF | TRBJ2-7 | TRBV10-3 | .
CASSSGTGYSGANVLTF | TRBJ2-6 | TRBV5-1 | .
CASSRWGTGETDTQYF | TRBJ2-3 | TRBV7-2 | .
CASSSDGTGELFF | TRBJ2-2 | TRBV7-3 | .
CASSYGTGVGEQYF | TRBJ2-7 | TRBV5-1 | .
CASSREGNTEAFF | TRBJ1-1 | TRBV2 | .
CASSLTGGQGNSPLHF | TRBJ1-6 | TRBV7-9 | .
CASSPRATGLNVLTF | TRBJ2-6 | TRBV25-1 | .
CAWSEEETQYF | TRBJ2-5 | TRBV30 | .
CASSLRPLAGEHRDTQYF | TRBJ2-3 | TRBV27 | .
CASSLKAGDSPLHF | TRBJ1-6 | TRBV5-1 | .